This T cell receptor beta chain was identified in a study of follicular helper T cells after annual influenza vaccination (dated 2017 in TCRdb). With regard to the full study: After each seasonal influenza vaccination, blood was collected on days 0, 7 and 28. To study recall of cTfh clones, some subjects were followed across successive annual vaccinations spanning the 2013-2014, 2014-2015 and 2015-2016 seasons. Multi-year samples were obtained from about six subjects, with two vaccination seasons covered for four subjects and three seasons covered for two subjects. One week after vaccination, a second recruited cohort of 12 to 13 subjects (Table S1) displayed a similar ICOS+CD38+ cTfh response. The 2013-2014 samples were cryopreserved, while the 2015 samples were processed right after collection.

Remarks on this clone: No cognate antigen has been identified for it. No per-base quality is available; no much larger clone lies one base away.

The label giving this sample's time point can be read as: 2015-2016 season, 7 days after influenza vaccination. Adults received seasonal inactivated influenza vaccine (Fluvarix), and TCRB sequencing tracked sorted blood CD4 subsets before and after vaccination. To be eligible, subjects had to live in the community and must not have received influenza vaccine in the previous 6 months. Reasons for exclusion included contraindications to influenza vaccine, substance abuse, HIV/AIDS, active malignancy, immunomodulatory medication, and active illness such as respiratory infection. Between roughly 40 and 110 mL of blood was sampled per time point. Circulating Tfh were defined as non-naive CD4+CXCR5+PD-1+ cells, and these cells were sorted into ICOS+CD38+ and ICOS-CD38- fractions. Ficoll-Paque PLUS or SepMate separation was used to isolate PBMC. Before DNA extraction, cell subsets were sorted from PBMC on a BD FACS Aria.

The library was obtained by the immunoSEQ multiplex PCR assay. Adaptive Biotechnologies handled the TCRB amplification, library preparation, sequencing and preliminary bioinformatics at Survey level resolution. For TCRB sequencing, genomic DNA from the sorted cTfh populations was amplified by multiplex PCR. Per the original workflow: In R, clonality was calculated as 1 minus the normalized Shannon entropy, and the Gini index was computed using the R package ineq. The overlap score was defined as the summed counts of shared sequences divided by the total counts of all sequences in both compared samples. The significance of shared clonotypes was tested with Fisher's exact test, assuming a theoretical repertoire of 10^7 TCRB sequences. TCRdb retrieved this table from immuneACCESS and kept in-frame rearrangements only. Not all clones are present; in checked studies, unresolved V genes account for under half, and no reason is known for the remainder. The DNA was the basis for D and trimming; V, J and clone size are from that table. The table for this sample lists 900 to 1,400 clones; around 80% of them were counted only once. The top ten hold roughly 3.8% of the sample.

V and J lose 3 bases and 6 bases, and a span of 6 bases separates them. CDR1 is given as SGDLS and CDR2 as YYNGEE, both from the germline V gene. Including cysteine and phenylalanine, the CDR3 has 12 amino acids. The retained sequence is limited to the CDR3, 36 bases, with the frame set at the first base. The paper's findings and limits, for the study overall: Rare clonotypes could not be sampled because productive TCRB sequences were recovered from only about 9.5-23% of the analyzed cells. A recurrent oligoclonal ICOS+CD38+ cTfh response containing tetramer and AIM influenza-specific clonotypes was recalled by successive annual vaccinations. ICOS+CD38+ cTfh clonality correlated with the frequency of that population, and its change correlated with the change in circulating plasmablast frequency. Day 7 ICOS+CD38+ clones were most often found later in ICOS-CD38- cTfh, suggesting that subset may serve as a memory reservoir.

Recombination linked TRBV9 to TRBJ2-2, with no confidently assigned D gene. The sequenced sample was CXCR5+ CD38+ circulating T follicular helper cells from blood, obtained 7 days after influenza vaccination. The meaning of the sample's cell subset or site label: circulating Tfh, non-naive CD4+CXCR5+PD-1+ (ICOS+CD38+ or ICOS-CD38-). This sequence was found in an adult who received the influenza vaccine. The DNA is TGTGCCAGCAGCGGAGTACCCGGGGAGCTGTTTTTT. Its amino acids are CASSGVPGELFF.